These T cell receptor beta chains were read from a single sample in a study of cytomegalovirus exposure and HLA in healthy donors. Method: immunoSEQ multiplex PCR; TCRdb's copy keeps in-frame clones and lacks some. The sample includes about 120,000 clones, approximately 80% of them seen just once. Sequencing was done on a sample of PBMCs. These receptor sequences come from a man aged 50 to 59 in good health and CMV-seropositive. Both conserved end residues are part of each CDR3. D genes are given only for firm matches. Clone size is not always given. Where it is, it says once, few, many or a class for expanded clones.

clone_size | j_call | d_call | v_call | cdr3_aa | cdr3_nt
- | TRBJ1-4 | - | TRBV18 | CASSGGSGEKLFF | TGTGCCAGCTCCGGGGGATCAGGTGAAAAACTGTTTTTT
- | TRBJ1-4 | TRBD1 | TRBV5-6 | CASSPQGQRLGKLFF | TGTGCCAGCAGCCCGCAGGGACAGAGACTCGGAAAACTGTTTTTT
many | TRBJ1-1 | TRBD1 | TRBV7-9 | CASSSTGGRTEAFF | TGTGCCAGCAGTTCGACAGGGGGCCGAACTGAAGCTTTCTTT
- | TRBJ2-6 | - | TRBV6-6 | CASSGRGTGANVLTF | TGTGCCAGCAGTGGCCGGGGTACTGGGGCCAACGTCCTGACTTTC
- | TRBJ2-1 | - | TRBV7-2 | CASSRGRGRNEQFF | TGTGCCAGCAGCAGGGGCAGGGGTCGCAATGAGCAGTTCTTC
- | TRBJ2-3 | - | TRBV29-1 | CSVVGGAGRGTDTQYF | TGCAGCGTTGTGGGTGGGGCAGGTAGGGGCACAGATACGCAGTATTTT
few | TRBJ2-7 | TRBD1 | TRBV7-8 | CASSRQGYEQYF | TGTGCCAGCAGCCGACAGGGCTACGAGCAGTACTTC
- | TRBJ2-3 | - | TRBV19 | CASRRDYSRTDTQYF | TGTGCCAGTAGGCGCGATTACTCCCGGACAGATACGCAGTATTTT
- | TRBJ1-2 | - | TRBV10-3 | CAISEWLDRAYGYTF | TGTGCCATCAGTGAGTGGCTCGACAGAGCGTATGGCTACACCTTC
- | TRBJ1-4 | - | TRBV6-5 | CASSYDPRAGTQKLFF | TGTGCCAGCAGTTACGACCCCCGGGCTGGGACTCAAAAACTGTTTTTT
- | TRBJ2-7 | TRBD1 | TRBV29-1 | CSAQAETGFREQYF | TGCAGCGCCCAAGCCGAGACAGGGTTTCGAGAGCAGTACTTC
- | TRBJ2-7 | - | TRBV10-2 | CASSESFGRVYEQYF | TGCGCCAGCAGTGAGTCTTTCGGGAGAGTGTACGAGCAGTACTTC
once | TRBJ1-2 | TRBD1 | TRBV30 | CAWVGEGAGYGYTF | TGTGCCTGGGTCGGTGAGGGGGCGGGCTATGGCTACACCTTC
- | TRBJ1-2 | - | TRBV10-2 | CASSESKQGGIQGYTF | TGCGCCAGCAGTGAGTCAAAGCAGGGAGGTATCCAGGGCTACACCTTC
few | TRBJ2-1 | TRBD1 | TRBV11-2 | CASLGQGYNEQFF | TGTGCCAGCCTGGGACAGGGCTACAATGAGCAGTTCTTC
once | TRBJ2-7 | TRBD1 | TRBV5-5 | CASRRTGQGEDEQYF | TGTGCCAGCAGGAGGACGGGACAGGGGGAAGACGAGCAGTACTTC
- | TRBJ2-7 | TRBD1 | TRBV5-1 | CASGSGTGSDEQYF | TGCGCCAGCGGAAGCGGGACAGGGAGCGACGAGCAGTACTTC
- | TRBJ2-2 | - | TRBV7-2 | CASSFGLNTGELFF | TGTGCCAGCAGCTTCGGGTTAAACACCGGGGAGCTGTTTTTT
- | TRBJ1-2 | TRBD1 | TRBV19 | CATSTGPGGVYGYTF | TGTGCCACCTCCACAGGGCCAGGGGGCGTCTATGGCTACACCTTC
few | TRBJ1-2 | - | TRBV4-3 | CASSHQTQGFYGYTF | TGCGCCAGCAGCCATCAGACACAGGGCTTCTATGGCTACACCTTC
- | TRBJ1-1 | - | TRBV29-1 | CSVASGGWGTEAFF | TGCAGCGTTGCATCGGGAGGATGGGGCACTGAAGCTTTCTTT
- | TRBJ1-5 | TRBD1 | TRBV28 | CASRARTGGQPQHF | TGTGCCAGCAGAGCCCGGACAGGTGGCCAGCCCCAGCATTTT
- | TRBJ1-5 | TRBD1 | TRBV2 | CASSRRDRVGQPQHF | TGTGCCAGCAGCCGTAGGGACAGGGTAGGTCAGCCCCAGCATTTT
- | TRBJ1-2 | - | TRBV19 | CASSINPRAYGYTF | TGTGCCAGTTCGATCAACCCAAGAGCGTATGGCTACACCTTC
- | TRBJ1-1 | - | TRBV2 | CASSASWTEAFF | TGTGCCAGCAGCGCCAGTTGGACTGAAGCTTTCTTT
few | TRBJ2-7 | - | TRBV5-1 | CASSPELPIYEQYF | TGCGCCAGCAGCCCGGAGCTACCCATCTACGAGCAGTACTTC
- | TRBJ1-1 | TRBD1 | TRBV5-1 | CASSLGGTITEAFF | TGCGCCAGCAGCCTAGGGGGCACGATCACTGAAGCTTTCTTT
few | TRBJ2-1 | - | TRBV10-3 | CAISAASGNEQFF | TGTGCCATCAGTGCCGCGTCGGGGAATGAGCAGTTCTTC
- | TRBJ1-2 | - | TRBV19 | CASSIDGLGSYTF | TGTGCCAGTAGTATAGATGGACTTGGTAGCTACACCTTC
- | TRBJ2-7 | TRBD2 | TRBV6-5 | CASSYSSGSYEQYF | TGTGCCAGCAGTTACTCTAGCGGGAGCTACGAGCAGTACTTC
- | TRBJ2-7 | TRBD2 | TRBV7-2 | CASSLTSGPPGEQYF | TGTGCCAGCAGCCTTACTAGCGGGCCCCCGGGCGAGCAGTACTTC
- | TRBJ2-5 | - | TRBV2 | CASSATGTLGEETQYF | TGTGCCAGCAGTGCTACAGGGACCTTGGGTGAAGAGACCCAGTACTTC
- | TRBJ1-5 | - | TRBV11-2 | CASSLEGGRQPQHF | TGTGCCAGCAGCTTAGAAGGGGGACGGCAGCCCCAGCATTTT
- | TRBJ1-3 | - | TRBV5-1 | CASSLAPEMGGNTIYF | TGCGCCAGCAGCTTGGCCCCCGAAATGGGCGGAAACACCATATATTTT
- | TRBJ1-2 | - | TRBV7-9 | CSSSRGAGDYTF | TGTTCCAGCAGCCGAGGGGCGGGAGACTACACCTTC
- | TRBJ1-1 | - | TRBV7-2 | CASSIQEMNTEAFF | TGTGCCAGCAGCATACAGGAGATGAACACTGAAGCTTTCTTT
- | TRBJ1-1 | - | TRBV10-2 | CASRETGSNTEAFF | TGCGCCAGCAGGGAGACAGGCTCGAACACTGAAGCTTTCTTT